The present T cell receptor (beta chain) was sequenced within a study of radiation and T cells in renal cell carcinoma. The data were produced by immunoSEQ multiplex PCR, yet TCRdb's version contains in-frame clones alone and is incomplete. Of some 20,000 clones in the sample, more than 50% were seen once. This CDR3 comprises 18 residues. Germline loops: CDR1 LNHNV, CDR2 YYDKDF (reference sequence). J was trimmed by 6 bases and V by 0 bases; bases with no gene match: 9. The treatment denotes: treatment-naive control, cytoreductive nephrectomy. This renal cell carcinoma was of the clear cell type. The chain joins TRBV15 to TRBJ2-1; 12 positions match TRBD1. The specimen comprised tumor tissue, sampled from a patient whose treatment was nephrectomy without radiotherapy. The sequence came from a human donor with renal cell carcinoma. The CDR3 reads CATSRDLPGQGAGNEQFF. DNA for the CDR3: TGTGCCACCAGCAGAGACTTACCGGGACAGGGGGCGGGCAATGAGCAGTTCTTC.